The sample holds one count of the clone carrying this T cell receptor beta chain. Its antigen remains unidentified. This specimen comes from a study of T cell responses to AZD1222 COVID-19 vaccine. Trimming removed 2 bases from V and 4 bases from J, with 9 bases in between. The CDR3 extends over 13 amino acids. Per the germline V gene, CDR1 is SGHDT and CDR2 is YYEEEE. Study-level findings and limits: Spike-specific TCR breadth and depth were elevated following two AZD1222 doses.

The protocol was immunoSEQ multiplex PCR, while the TCRdb copy is restricted to in-frame clones and leaves out a portion. Of around 140,000 clones detected, approximately 91% appear once; the ten largest clones hold about 1.9%. The chain has TRBV5-6 and TRBJ1-2; D remains unclear. The TCR sequence derives from an adult who received the AZD1222 COVID-19 vaccine. The specimen was peripheral blood, collected 28 days after the second AZD1222 dose. The CDR3 loop reads CASSLWPPYGYTF. DNA for the CDR3: TGTGCCAGCAGCTTATGGCCCCCCTATGGCTACACCTTC.